This TCR beta chain was recorded in a study of PD-1 blockade in classical Hodgkin lymphoma. Study findings and constraints: Sources of repertoire differences remain undefined, possibly disease activity or prior therapy.

Stated time point: cycle 4 day 1 (C4D1), after 6 weeks of nivolumab. Every patient had relapsed following autologous stem cell transplantation, and cohorts differed in brentuximab vedotin exposure. Starting with thawed PBMCs, CD4+ T cells were purified by magnetic negative selection. Data came from immunoSEQ multiplex PCR; TCRdb stores just in-frame clones and leaves some out. The sample holds more than 15,000 clones, about three quarters seen once. The CDR3 totals 13 residues. CDR1 is SGHTA, CDR2 FQGNSA, per germline. V trimming: 5 bases; J trimming: 14 bases; junction bases outside the gene matches: 13. About this clone: Its antigen remains unidentified.

This chain joins TRBV7-2 and TRBJ2-3; 7 nucleotides align to TRBD1. This sequence originates from a human donor with classical Hodgkin lymphoma. Material: CD4+ T cells from blood, obtained before the fourth cycle of nivolumab. The CDR3 here is CASSTNRGFLGYF. For the CDR3, the DNA is TGTGCCAGCAGCACCAACAGGGGTTTCCTCGGGTATTTT.